This T cell receptor (beta chain) was observed in a study of T cell clusters in autoimmune cytopenias. Study-level points and caveats: No experiment has yet validated the function of the T cell clusters defined in silico. Primary autoimmune cytopenia patients seemingly lacked the physiological T cell clusters found in healthy donors. TRB repertoire shifts in secondary cytopenia and chronic lymphocytic leukemia mostly reflected lymphoma, not autoimmunity.

TRB was amplified by touch-down multiplex PCR, primer pools A and B combined. TCRdb re-called the multiplex PCR reads; every CDR3 protein appears as one record, without DNA. The table lists 1,300 to 1,500 distinct CDR3 sequences, with about 46% in the top ten. This clonotype is medium-sized (0.01 to 0.1%) by frequency. The target antigen is unknown. Some 34,000 genome equivalents of blood DNA were amplified for TRB. This CDR3 has 14 residues. The germline gives CDR1 MNHEY, CDR2 SMNVEV (reference sequence). This clonotype was sampled from a human donor with an autoimmune cytopenia or autoimmune hepatitis (not recorded which). J is TRBJ1-6 and V is TRBV27; TCRdb reports TRBD1, a call that lacks DNA to check it against. The specimen sequenced was peripheral blood. The CDR3 protein is CASSLQGQGSPLHF.